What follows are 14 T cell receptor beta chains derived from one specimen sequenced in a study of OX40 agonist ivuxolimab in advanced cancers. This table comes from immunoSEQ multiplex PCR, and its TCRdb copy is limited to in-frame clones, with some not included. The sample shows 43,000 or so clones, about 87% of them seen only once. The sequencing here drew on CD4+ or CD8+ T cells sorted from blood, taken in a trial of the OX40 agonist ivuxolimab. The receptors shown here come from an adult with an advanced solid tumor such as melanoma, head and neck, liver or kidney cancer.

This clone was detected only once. Written as DNA, the CDR3 is TGCGCCAGCACCTTTGCCCCAGGGTCCTACGAGCAGTACTTC. It specifies CASTFAPGSYEQYF. This chain joins TRBV5-1 and TRBJ2-7; tentative D call: TRBD1 (5 bases). The V end was cut by 6 bases, the J end by 1 base, with 14 bases between. Germline CDR1 is SGHRS and CDR2 is YFSETQ. This CDR3 comprises 14 residues.

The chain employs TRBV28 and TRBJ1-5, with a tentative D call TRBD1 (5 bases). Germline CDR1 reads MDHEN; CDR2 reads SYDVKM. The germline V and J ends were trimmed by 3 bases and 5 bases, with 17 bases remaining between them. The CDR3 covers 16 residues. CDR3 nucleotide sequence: TGTGCCAGCAGTTTCACCGACAGCGCTGGGCATCAGCCCCAGCATTTT. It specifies CASSFTDSAGHQPQHF.

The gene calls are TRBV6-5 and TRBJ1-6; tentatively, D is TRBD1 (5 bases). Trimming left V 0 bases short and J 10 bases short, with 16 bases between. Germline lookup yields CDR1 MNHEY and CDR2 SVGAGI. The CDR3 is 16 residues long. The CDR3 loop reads CASSYSRSQGGSPLHF. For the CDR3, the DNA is TGTGCCAGCAGTTACTCGAGAAGCCAGGGAGGATCACCCCTCCACTTT.

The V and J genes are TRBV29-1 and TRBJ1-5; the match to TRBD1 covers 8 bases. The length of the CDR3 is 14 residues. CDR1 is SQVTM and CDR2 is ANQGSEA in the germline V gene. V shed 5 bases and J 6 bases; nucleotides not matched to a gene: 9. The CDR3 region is CSVQTGEGSQPQHF. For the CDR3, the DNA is TGCAGCGTTCAGACAGGGGAAGGAAGTCAGCCCCAGCATTTT.

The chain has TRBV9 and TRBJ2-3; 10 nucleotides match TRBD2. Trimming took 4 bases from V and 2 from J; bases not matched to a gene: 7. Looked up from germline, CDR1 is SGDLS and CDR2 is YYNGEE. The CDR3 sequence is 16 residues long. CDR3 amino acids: CASSPLSGGPTDTQYF. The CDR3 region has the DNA TGTGCCAGCAGCCCCCTTAGCGGGGGGCCCACAGATACGCAGTATTTT.

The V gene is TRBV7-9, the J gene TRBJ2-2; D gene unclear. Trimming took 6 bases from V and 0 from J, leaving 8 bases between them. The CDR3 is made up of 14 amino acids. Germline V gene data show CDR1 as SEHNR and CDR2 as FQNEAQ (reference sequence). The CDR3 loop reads CASRDHANTGELFF. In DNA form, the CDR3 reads TGTGCCAGCAGGGACCACGCGAACACCGGGGAGCTGTTTTTT.

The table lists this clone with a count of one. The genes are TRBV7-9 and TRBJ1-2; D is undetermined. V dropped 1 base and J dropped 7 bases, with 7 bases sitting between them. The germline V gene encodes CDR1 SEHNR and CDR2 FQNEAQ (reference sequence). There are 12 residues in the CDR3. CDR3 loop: CASSLVQLGYTF. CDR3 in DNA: TGTGCCAGCAGCTTAGTACAGCTTGGCTACACCTTC.

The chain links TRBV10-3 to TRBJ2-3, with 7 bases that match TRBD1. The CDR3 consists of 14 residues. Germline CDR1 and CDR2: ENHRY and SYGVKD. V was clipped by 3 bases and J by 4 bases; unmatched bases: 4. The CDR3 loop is CAISEDREADTQYF. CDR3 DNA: TGTGCCATCAGTGAAGACAGGGAAGCAGATACGCAGTATTTT.

In DNA, the CDR3 is TGCGCCAGCAGCCAAGGGAACGGGGAGGGCTACAATGAGCAGTTCTTC. It encodes CASSQGNGEGYNEQFF. The rearrangement joins TRBV4-1 to TRBJ2-1; 7 bases fit TRBD2. Germline CDR1 MGHRA, CDR2 YSYEKL. V dropped 1 base and J dropped 3; count of bases not matched to a gene: 6. CDR3 length equals 16 residues.

This CDR3 is CATSGEWDPHTGELFF. The CDR3 DNA sequence: TGTGCCACCAGCGGGGAGTGGGACCCCCACACCGGGGAGCTGTTTTTT. The genes are TRBV15 and TRBJ2-2, with D perhaps assigned TRBD1 or TRBD2 (5 bases each). Germline assignment: CDR1 LNHNV and CDR2 YYDKDF (reference sequence). The CDR3 sequence is 16 residues long. V was trimmed by 5 bases and J by 3 bases, leaving 16 bases between them.

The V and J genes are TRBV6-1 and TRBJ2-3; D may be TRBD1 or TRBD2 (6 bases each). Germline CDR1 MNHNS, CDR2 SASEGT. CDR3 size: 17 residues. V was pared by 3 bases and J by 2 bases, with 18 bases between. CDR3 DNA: TGTGCCAGCAGTGAGTGGGGGGCCGGCCCCAACACAGATACGCAGTATTTT. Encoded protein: CASSEWGAGPNTDTQYF.

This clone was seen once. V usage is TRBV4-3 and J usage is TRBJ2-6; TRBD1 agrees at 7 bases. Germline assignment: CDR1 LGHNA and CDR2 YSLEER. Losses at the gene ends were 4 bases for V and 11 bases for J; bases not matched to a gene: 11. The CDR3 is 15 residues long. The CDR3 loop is CASSRVRDSWDVLTF. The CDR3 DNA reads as TGCGCCAGCAGCCGCGTCCGGGACAGTTGGGACGTCCTGACTTTC.

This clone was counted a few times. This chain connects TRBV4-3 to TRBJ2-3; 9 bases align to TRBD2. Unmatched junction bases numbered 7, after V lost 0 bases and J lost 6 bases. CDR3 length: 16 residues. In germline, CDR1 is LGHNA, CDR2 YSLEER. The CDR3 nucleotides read TGCGCCAGCAGCCAAGATCGCACTAGCGGGCTGGATACGCAGTATTTT. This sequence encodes CASSQDRTSGLDTQYF.

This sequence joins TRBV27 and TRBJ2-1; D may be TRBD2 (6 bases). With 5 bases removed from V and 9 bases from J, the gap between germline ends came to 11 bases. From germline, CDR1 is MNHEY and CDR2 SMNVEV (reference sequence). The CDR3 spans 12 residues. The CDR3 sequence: CASSRPEGEQFF. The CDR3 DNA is TGTGCCAGCAGTCGGCCGGAGGGTGAGCAGTTCTTC.